This T cell receptor (beta chain) emerged from a study of T cell responses to AZD1222 COVID-19 vaccine. Broader study findings: The donor group comprised mostly white British people and more females; the analysis possibly underestimated clonal diversity. Without day 14 samples, only post-peak T cell repertoires were studied. Spike was spanned by vaccine-associated CD4 TCRs, with dominance at 160-218 and 743-854.

Method: immunoSEQ multiplex PCR; TCRdb's copy keeps in-frame clones and lacks some. The sample consists of approximately 130,000 clones, around 90% of them appearing once. This clone was recorded once. Its antigen remains unidentified. Sequences were derived from peripheral blood, sampled 28 days after the second AZD1222 dose. The sequence was collected from an adult who received the AZD1222 COVID-19 vaccine.

The CDR3 spells CASNPLGPSGTSPDTQYF. CDR3 nucleotides: TGCGCCAGCAATCCTTTGGGTCCTAGCGGGACAAGCCCAGATACGCAGTATTTT. V and J are TRBV5-1 and TRBJ2-3; TRBD2 aligns across 9 bases. Germline V gene data show CDR1 as SGHRS and CDR2 as YFSETQ. Trimming cost V 6 bases and J 4 bases; bases outside gene matches: 18. CDR3 length: 18 amino acids. The full variable domain, its missing parts supplied by reference TRBV5-1 and TRBJ2-3, is KAGVTQTPRYLIKTRGQQVTLSCSPISGHRSVSWYQQTPGQGLQFLFEYFSETQRNKGNFPGRFSGRQFSNSRSEMNVSTLELGDSALYLCASNPLGPSGTSPDTQYFGPGTRLTVL.